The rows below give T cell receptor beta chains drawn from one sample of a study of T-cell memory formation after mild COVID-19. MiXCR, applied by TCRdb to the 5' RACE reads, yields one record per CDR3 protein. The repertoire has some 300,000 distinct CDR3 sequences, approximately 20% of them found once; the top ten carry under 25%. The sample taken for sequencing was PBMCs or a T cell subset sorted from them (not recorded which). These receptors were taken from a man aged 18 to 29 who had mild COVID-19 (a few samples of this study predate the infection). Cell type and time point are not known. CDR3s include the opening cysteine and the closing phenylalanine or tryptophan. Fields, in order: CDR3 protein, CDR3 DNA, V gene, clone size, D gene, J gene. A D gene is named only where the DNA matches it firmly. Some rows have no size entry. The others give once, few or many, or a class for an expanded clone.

CASMDSANEKLFF	TGTGCCAGCATGGACTCGGCTAATGAAAAACTGTTTTTT	TRBV6-5	few	NA	TRBJ1-4
CASSLGTFAGELFF	TGTGCCAGCAGCCTGGGGACTTTCGCCGGGGAGCTGTTTTTT	TRBV27	few	NA	TRBJ2-2
CASSLRISGVTDTQYF	TGTGCCAGCAGCTTACGGATTAGCGGGGTCACAGATACGCAGTATTTT	TRBV7-9	few	TRBD2	TRBJ2-3
CASTGGDTQYF	TGCGCCAGCACTGGGGGGGATACGCAGTATTTT	TRBV5-1	NA	NA	TRBJ2-3
CATADSHYGYTF	TGTGCCACCGCGGACAGTCACTATGGCTACACCTTC	TRBV10-3	NA	NA	TRBJ1-2
CSARTGAHEQYF	TGCAGTGCTCGGACAGGGGCCCACGAGCAGTACTTC	TRBV20-1	few	TRBD1	TRBJ2-7
CSGTAQETQYF	TGCAGCGGGACAGCCCAAGAGACCCAGTACTTC	TRBV29-1	NA	NA	TRBJ2-5
CSALGRRFITEAFF	TGCAGTGCCCTCGGGCGTAGGTTCATCACTGAAGCTTTCTTT	TRBV20-1	few	NA	TRBJ1-1
CASSTRGQQPQHF	TGTGCCAGCAGCACAAGAGGACAACAGCCCCAGCATTTT	TRBV7-2	many	NA	TRBJ1-5
CASSLEGPDNSPLHF	TGCGCCAGCAGCTTGGAAGGGCCTGATAATTCACCCCTCCACTTT	TRBV5-1	few	NA	TRBJ1-6
CASSSQRGYEQYF	TGTGCCAGCAGCTCCCAGAGAGGGTACGAGCAGTACTTC	TRBV11-2	NA	NA	TRBJ2-7
CASSFHLEGRKTYGYTF	TGTGCCAGCAGTTTCCACCTTGAGGGACGGAAGACCTATGGCTACACCTTC	TRBV28	few	NA	TRBJ1-2
CSFPPDSGGFEQFF	TGCAGCTTCCCGCCGGATAGCGGGGGGTTTGAGCAGTTCTTC	TRBV20-1	few	TRBD2	TRBJ2-1
CASSLARPNEQFF	TGTGCCAGCAGCTTAGCACGGCCTAATGAGCAGTTCTTC	TRBV7-9	NA	NA	TRBJ2-1
CASSFYGRGGDTQYF	TGCGCCAGCAGCTTCTACGGCCGCGGGGGAGATACGCAGTATTTT	TRBV5-1	few	TRBD2	TRBJ2-3
CASSPGSVGAWDEQFF	TGTGCCAGCAGCCCTGGGAGCGTGGGGGCTTGGGATGAGCAGTTCTTC	TRBV7-3	NA	NA	TRBJ2-1
CASSHQGGYGYTF	TGTGCCAGCAGCCATCAGGGAGGCTATGGCTACACCTTC	TRBV7-9	few	NA	TRBJ1-2
CASSSSGGFRSTDTQYF	TGTGCCAGCAGCAGTAGCGGGGGCTTCAGGAGCACAGATACGCAGTATTTT	TRBV7-9	few	TRBD2	TRBJ2-3
CASSLVGAQETQYF	TGTGCCAGCAGCTTAGTTGGGGCCCAAGAGACCCAGTACTTC	TRBV7-2	NA	NA	TRBJ2-5
CASSLSGGKYNEQFF	TGTGCCAGCAGCTTAAGCGGGGGGAAATACAATGAGCAGTTCTTC	TRBV7-3	NA	TRBD2	TRBJ2-1
CASSVGSGQETQYF	TGTGCCAGCAGCGTAGGGTCGGGTCAAGAGACCCAGTACTTC	TRBV9	NA	NA	TRBJ2-5
CASSQDNRPTGELFF	TGCGCCAGCAGCCAAGATAACAGGCCCACCGGGGAGCTGTTTTTT	TRBV4-3	few	NA	TRBJ2-2
CASSYEGAYEQYF	TGTGCCAGCAGTTACGAGGGGGCCTACGAGCAGTACTTC	TRBV6-6	few	NA	TRBJ2-7
CASSFPDGGSEAFF	TGTGCCAGCAGCTTCCCGGACGGTGGGAGCGAAGCTTTCTTT	TRBV5-5	NA	NA	TRBJ1-1
CASSPRTGTTLNTQYF	TGTGCCAGCAGCCCCCGGACAGGAACCACGTTGAATACGCAGTATTTT	TRBV11-2	NA	TRBD1	TRBJ2-3
CASSQVRGNTIYF	TGCGCCAGCAGCCAAGTACGTGGAAACACCATATATTTT	TRBV4-1	NA	NA	TRBJ1-3
CASSQWGGMNTGELFF	TGTGCCAGCAGCCAGTGGGGCGGTATGAACACCGGGGAGCTGTTTTTT	TRBV7-2	few	NA	TRBJ2-2
CASSSSDRGLTDTQYF	TGTGCCAGCAGCTCGTCGGACAGGGGGCTCACAGATACGCAGTATTTT	TRBV7-9	NA	TRBD1	TRBJ2-3
CASSYGMGASYGYTF	TGTGCCAGCAGTTACGGTATGGGGGCCAGCTATGGCTACACCTTC	TRBV6-5	many	NA	TRBJ1-2